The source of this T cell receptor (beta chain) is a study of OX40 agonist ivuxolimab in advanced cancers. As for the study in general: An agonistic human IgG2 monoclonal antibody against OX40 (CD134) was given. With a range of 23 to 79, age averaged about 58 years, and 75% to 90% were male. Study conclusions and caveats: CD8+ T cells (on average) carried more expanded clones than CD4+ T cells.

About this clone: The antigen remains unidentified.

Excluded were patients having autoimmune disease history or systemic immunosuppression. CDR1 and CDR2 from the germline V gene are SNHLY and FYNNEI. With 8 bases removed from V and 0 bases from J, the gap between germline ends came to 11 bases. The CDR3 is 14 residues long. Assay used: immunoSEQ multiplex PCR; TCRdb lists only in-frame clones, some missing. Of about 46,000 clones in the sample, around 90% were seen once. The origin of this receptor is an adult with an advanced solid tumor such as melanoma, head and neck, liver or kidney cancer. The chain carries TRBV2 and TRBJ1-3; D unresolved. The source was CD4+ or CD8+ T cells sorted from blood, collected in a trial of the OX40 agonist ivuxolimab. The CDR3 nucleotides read TGTGCCAGCCTACCGGGCCACTCTGGAAACACCATATATTTT. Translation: CASLPGHSGNTIYF.